This T cell receptor beta chain was captured by sequencing in a study of T cells in women clearing cervical HPV infection. General study points: It is unknown whether associations predate infection; no effector/memory or HPV-specific sorting.

Germline V gene data show CDR1 as KGHSH and CDR2 as LQKENI. Germline trimming cut 6 bases from V and 2 bases from J; bases unmatched to any gene: 6. The length of the CDR3 is 14 residues. TCRdb's copy holds only in-frame clones and misses some; the assay was immunoSEQ multiplex PCR. Its listing shows about 32,000 clones. Regarding this clone: Its specificity is not known. The sequenced fragment ends 3 residues before the CDR3 boundary, so the rest is inferred from the germline J gene.

This TCR derives from a woman aged 18-70 years with a cervical HPV16 infection that either progressed to CIN3+ or cleared (not recorded which). This rearrangement joins TRBV18 to TRBJ1-1, with TRBD1 matching over 7 bases. The source material was blood buffy coat. CDR3 amino acids: CASSAGQTNTEAFF. The CDR3 DNA, read in part, is TGTGCCAGCTCGGCGGGACAGACTAACACTGAA. The full variable domain, in which reference TRBV18 and TRBJ1-1 provide the parts outside the CDR3, is NAGVMQNPRHLVRRRGQEARLRCSPMKGHSHVYWYRQLPEEGLKFMVYLQKENIIDESGMPKERFSAEFPKEGPSILRIQQVVRGDSAAYFCASSAGQTNTEAFFGQGTRLTVV.